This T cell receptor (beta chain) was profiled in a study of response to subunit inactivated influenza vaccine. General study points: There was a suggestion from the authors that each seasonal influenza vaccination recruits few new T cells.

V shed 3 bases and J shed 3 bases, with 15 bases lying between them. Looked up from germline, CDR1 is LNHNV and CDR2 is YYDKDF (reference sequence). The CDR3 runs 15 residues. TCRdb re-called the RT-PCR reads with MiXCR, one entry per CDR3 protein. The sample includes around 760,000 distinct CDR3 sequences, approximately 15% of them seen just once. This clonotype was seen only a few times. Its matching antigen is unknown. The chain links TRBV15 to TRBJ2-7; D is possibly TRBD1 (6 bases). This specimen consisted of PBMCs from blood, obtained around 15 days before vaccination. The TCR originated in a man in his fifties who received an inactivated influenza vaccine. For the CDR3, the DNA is TGTGCCACCAGCAGGGGCCGGGACACCTACTACGAGCAGTACTTC. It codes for CATSRGRDTYYEQYF.